This is a list of T cell receptor beta chains from one sample in a study of cytomegalovirus exposure and HLA in healthy donors. Assay used: immunoSEQ multiplex PCR; TCRdb lists only in-frame clones, some missing. The sample yields around 170,000 clones, around nine tenths seen once. Material for sequencing was PBMCs. Every receptor here comes from a man younger than 30 in good health and CMV-seronegative. Both conserved end residues are part of each CDR3. Each record gives: V gene, clone size, J gene, D gene, CDR3 protein, CDR3 DNA. The D gene is left open where the match is weak. Part of the rows lack a size; the others show once, few, many or a class for expanded clones.

TRBV7-8,.,TRBJ2-5,TRBD2,CASSFLSGRGEETQYF,TGTGCCAGCAGCTTTTTAAGCGGGAGAGGAGAGGAGACCCAGTACTTC
TRBV19,.,TRBJ2-1,.,CASSTHNERANEQFF,TGTGCCAGTAGTACGCATAATGAGAGGGCCAATGAGCAGTTCTTC
TRBV5-1,.,TRBJ2-1,.,CASSPPSNEQFF,TGCGCCAGCAGCCCTCCTTCTAATGAGCAGTTCTTC
TRBV4-2,.,TRBJ2-7,TRBD1,CASSQETSPQGESYEQYF,TGTGCCAGCAGCCAGGAAACTTCCCCACAGGGGGAATCCTACGAGCAGTACTTC
TRBV28,.,TRBJ1-1,.,CASSLLAGVRTEAFF,TGTGCCAGCAGTTTATTGGCAGGGGTCCGCACTGAAGCTTTCTTT
TRBV7-2,few,TRBJ2-7,.,CASSRDFPTEQYF,TGTGCCAGCAGCCGGGACTTCCCCACCGAGCAGTACTTC
TRBV27,.,TRBJ1-2,TRBD1,CASSSWTGGGYGYTF,TGTGCCAGCAGTTCCTGGACAGGGGGGGGCTATGGCTACACCTTC
TRBV5-1,.,TRBJ1-1,TRBD1,CASSLTGATEAFF,TGCGCCAGCAGCTTGACAGGGGCCACTGAAGCTTTCTTT
TRBV6-1,many,TRBJ1-2,.,CASSEGGANYGYTF,TGTGCCAGCAGTGAAGGGGGCGCTAACTATGGCTACACCTTC
TRBV5-8,.,TRBJ2-5,.,CASRVETQYF,TGTGCCTCCAGGGTGGAGACCCAGTACTTC
TRBV7-9,few,TRBJ1-5,TRBD1,CASSSTGGQQPQHF,TGTGCCAGCAGCTCTACAGGGGGCCAGCAGCCCCAGCATTTT
TRBV28,.,TRBJ1-2,.,CASSFGGYGYTF,TGTGCCAGCAGTTTCGGGGGTTATGGCTACACCTTC
TRBV27,.,TRBJ2-3,TRBD2,CASSHPLAGLVSDTQYF,TGTGCCAGCAGTCACCCTCTTGCGGGACTAGTATCAGATACGCAGTATTTT
TRBV7-9,once,TRBJ2-1,TRBD2,CASSLAGLVYNEQFF,TGTGCCAGCAGCTTAGCGGGACTAGTTTACAATGAGCAGTTCTTC
TRBV18,.,TRBJ2-1,TRBD1,CASSPVLGQGSYNEQFF,TGTGCCAGCTCACCGGTACTGGGACAGGGGTCCTACAATGAGCAGTTCTTC
TRBV15,.,TRBJ1-4,.,CATSVGGATNEKLFF,TGTGCCACCAGCGTGGGGGGAGCAACTAATGAAAAACTGTTTTTT
TRBV28,.,TRBJ2-7,.,CASSLLDSFEQYF,TGTGCCAGCAGTTTATTAGATAGTTTCGAGCAGTACTTC
TRBV7-7,once,TRBJ2-1,.,CASSYRDTDNEQFF,TGTGCTAGCAGCTACCGGGACACAGACAATGAGCAGTTCTTC
TRBV5-1,.,TRBJ2-3,.,CASSLWRGTSTDTQYF,TGCGCCAGCAGCTTGTGGCGGGGAACTAGCACAGATACGCAGTATTTT
TRBV5-1,.,TRBJ2-1,TRBD2,CASRKGSGLAELQEQFF,TGCGCCAGCAGGAAGGGTTCGGGACTAGCGGAACTTCAGGAGCAGTTCTTC
TRBV19,.,TRBJ1-1,TRBD1,CASILQGMNTEAFF,TGTGCCAGTATCCTACAGGGGATGAACACTGAAGCTTTCTTT
TRBV14,.,TRBJ1-5,.,CASSHLQQPQHF,TGTGCCAGCAGCCATTTACAACAGCCCCAGCATTTT
TRBV7-6,.,TRBJ2-3,.,CASSPQTTSTDTQYF,TGTGCCAGCAGCCCACAAACGACTAGCACAGATACGCAGTATTTT
TRBV27,.,TRBJ1-1,TRBD1,CASSLAGQGGEAFF,TGTGCCAGCAGTTTAGCGGGACAGGGGGGCGAAGCTTTCTTT
TRBV6-5,.,TRBJ1-5,TRBD1,CASSRGQGNQPQHF,TGTGCCAGCAGCCGAGGACAGGGCAATCAGCCCCAGCATTTT
TRBV28,.,TRBJ1-2,TRBD1,CASRILQGMGYGYTF,TGTGCCAGCAGGATACTACAGGGGATGGGGTATGGCTACACCTTC
TRBV6-5,.,TRBJ2-7,TRBD2,CAISGGRNYEQYF,TGTGCCATTTCGGGAGGGAGAAACTACGAGCAGTACTTC
TRBV6-1,few,TRBJ1-1,.,CASKGWNTEAFF,TGTGCCAGCAAGGGGTGGAACACTGAAGCTTTCTTT
TRBV6-6,.,TRBJ2-5,.,CASSWRHGQETQYF,TGTGCCAGCAGTTGGCGGCACGGCCAAGAGACCCAGTACTTC
TRBV27,.,TRBJ1-4,TRBD1,CASSPGTGVITNEKLFF,TGTGCCAGCAGTCCAGGGACAGGGGTCATAACTAATGAAAAACTGTTTTTT
TRBV4-1,.,TRBJ2-1,.,CASSQALAVQFF,TGCGCCAGCAGCCAAGCCCTCGCGGTGCAGTTCTTC
TRBV28,.,TRBJ2-3,TRBD1,CASSDDRGITDTQYF,TGTGCCAGCAGTGATGACAGGGGAATCACAGATACGCAGTATTTT
TRBV11-2,.,TRBJ2-1,TRBD1,CASSSGQGSFYNEQFF,TGTGCCAGCAGCTCCGGACAGGGATCTTTCTACAATGAGCAGTTCTTC
TRBV7-2,few,TRBJ2-7,TRBD2,CASSLGVAGSPYEQYF,TGTGCCAGCAGCTTAGGCGTAGCGGGTTCCCCCTACGAGCAGTACTTC
TRBV19,.,TRBJ1-1,.,CASSMGQRSMNTEAFF,TGTGCCAGTAGTATGGGGCAGAGAAGTATGAACACTGAAGCTTTCTTT
TRBV28,once,TRBJ1-5,TRBD1,CASSPATGGKQPQHF,TGTGCCAGCAGTCCAGCGACAGGGGGCAAGCAGCCCCAGCATTTT
TRBV27,.,TRBJ2-2,TRBD2,CASSLSGTTKPGELFF,TGTGCCAGCAGTTTATCGGGGACTACTAAACCCGGGGAGCTGTTTTTT
TRBV2,.,TRBJ2-7,TRBD2,CASRRTSGGNHEQYF,TGTGCCAGCAGACGGACTAGCGGGGGGAATCACGAGCAGTACTTC
TRBV28,once,TRBJ2-1,TRBD2,CASSLGTSGRKNNEQFF,TGTGCCAGCAGTCTCGGGACTAGCGGGAGAAAGAACAATGAGCAGTTCTTC
TRBV5-4,.,TRBJ2-5,TRBD1,CASSLERGQGGPETQYF,TGTGCCAGCAGCTTGGAGAGAGGACAGGGGGGACCAGAGACCCAGTACTTC
TRBV20-1,.,TRBJ1-4,.,CSATQGRELFF,TGCAGTGCCACCCAGGGGAGGGAACTGTTTTTT
TRBV27,.,TRBJ1-2,.,CASSLGGGQGANYGYTF,TGTGCCAGCAGTTTGGGCGGGGGACAAGGCGCTAACTATGGCTACACCTTC
TRBV4-2,.,TRBJ1-1,.,CASSQDSGNTEAFF,TGTGCCAGCAGCCAAGATTCGGGGAACACTGAAGCTTTCTTT
TRBV29-1,.,TRBJ2-1,TRBD1,CSVDRGSPFF,TGCAGCGTTGACAGGGGGTCGCCGTTCTTC
TRBV2,.,TRBJ2-1,.,CASRGRVAQFF,TGTGCCAGCAGGGGGAGAGTGGCGCAGTTCTTC
TRBV29-1,.,TRBJ1-3,TRBD1,CSVVEGAGGNTIYF,TGCAGCGTTGTAGAGGGGGCTGGTGGAAACACCATATATTTT